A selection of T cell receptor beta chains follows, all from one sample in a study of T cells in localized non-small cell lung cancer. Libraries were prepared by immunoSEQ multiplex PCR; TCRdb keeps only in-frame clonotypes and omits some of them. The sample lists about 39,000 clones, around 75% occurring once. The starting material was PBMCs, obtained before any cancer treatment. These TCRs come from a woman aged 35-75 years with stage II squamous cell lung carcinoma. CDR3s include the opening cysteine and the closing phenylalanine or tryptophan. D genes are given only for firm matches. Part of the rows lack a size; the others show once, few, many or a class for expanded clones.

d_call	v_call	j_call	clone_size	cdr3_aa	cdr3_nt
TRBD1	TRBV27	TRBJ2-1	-	CASSLRTGGEQFF	TGTGCCAGCAGTTTGCGGACAGGGGGCGAGCAGTTCTTC
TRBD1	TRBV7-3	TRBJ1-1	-	CASSLTGQGNTEAFF	TGTGCCAGCAGCTTGACAGGGCAGGGGAACACTGAAGCTTTCTTT
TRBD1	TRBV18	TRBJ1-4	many	CASSLTGTGGLRDEKLFF	TGTGCCAGCTCACTTACCGGGACAGGTGGGCTAAGGGATGAAAAACTGTTTTTT
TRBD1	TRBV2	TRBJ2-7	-	CASRGDRPGSTYEQYF	TGTGCCAGCAGGGGGGACAGGCCCGGATCTACCTACGAGCAGTACTTC
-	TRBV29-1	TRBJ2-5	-	CSVEEAGAGETQYF	TGCAGCGTTGAGGAAGCAGGGGCGGGAGAGACCCAGTACTTC
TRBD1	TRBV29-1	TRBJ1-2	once	CSVDRDRGWVNYGYTF	TGCAGCGTGGACCGGGACAGGGGATGGGTTAACTATGGCTACACCTTC
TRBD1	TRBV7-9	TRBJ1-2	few	CASSWTGSNYGYTF	TGTGCCAGCAGCTGGACAGGAAGCAACTATGGCTACACCTTC
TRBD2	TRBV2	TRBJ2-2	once	CASSEWGASGKGTGELFF	TGTGCCAGCAGTGAATGGGGAGCTAGCGGGAAGGGAACCGGGGAGCTGTTTTTT
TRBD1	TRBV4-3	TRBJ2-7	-	CASSQGTGTGGYEQYF	TGCGCCAGCAGCCAAGGCACCGGGACAGGGGGCTACGAGCAGTACTTC
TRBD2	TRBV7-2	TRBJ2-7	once	CASSFPSGDGSGEQYF	TGTGCCAGCAGCTTTCCTAGCGGTGATGGCTCCGGCGAGCAGTACTTC
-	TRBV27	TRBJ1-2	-	CASMDTRGLGYGYTF	TGTGCCAGCATGGACACCCGGGGGCTTGGGTATGGCTACACCTTC
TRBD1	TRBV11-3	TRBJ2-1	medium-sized	CASSSRTGGSYNEQFF	TGTGCCAGCAGCTCCCGGACAGGGGGCTCCTACAATGAGCAGTTCTTC
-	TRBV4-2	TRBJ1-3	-	CASTMTGVGNTIYF	TGTGCCAGCACAATGACAGGAGTTGGAAACACCATATATTTT
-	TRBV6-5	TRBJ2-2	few	CASSRPGSNTGELFF	TGTGCCAGCAGTCGTCCGGGGTCGAACACCGGGGAGCTGTTTTTT
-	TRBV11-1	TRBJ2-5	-	CASSWSGQETQYF	TGTGCCAGCAGCTGGAGCGGACAAGAGACCCAGTACTTC
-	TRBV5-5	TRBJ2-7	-	CASSTGRTDSYEQYF	TGTGCCAGCAGCACCGGACGGACGGACTCCTACGAGCAGTACTTC
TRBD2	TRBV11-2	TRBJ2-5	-	CASSLGTSVEETQYF	TGTGCCAGCAGCCTCGGGACTAGCGTGGAAGAGACCCAGTACTTC
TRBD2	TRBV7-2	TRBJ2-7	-	CASSLTGLAGGEQYF	TGTGCCAGCAGCTTAACGGGACTAGCGGGAGGCGAGCAGTACTTC
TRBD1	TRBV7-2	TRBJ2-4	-	CASSLDRENIQYF	TGTGCCAGCAGCCTTGACAGGGAAAACATTCAGTACTTC
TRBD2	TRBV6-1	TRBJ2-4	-	CASSRSEREGNIQYF	TGTGCCAGCAGTCGTTCGGAGAGGGAGGGGAACATTCAGTACTTC
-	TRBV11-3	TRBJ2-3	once	CASSLGGSPTDTQYF	TGTGCCAGCAGCTTAGGGGGGAGCCCCACAGATACGCAGTATTTT
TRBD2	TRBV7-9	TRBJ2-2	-	CASSFAGLAVDPGELFF	TGTGCCAGCAGCTTTGCGGGACTAGCAGTTGACCCCGGGGAGCTGTTTTTT
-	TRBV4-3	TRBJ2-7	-	CASSLGTSYEQYF	TGCGCCAGCAGCCTCGGGACAAGCTACGAGCAGTACTTC
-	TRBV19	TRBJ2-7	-	CASSIAGPYEQYF	TGTGCCAGTAGTATCGCGGGACCCTACGAGCAGTACTTC
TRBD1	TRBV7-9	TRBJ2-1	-	CASSARQGAFNEQFF	TGTGCCAGCAGCGCAAGACAGGGAGCTTTCAATGAGCAGTTCTTC
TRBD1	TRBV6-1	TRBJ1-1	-	CASSATLDRGNTEAFF	TGTGCCAGCAGTGCTACGTTGGACAGGGGGAACACTGAAGCTTTCTTT
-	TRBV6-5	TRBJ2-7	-	CASSWQGVEQYF	TGTGCCAGCAGTTGGCAGGGTGTCGAGCAGTACTTC
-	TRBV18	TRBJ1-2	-	CASSPPSGFGYGYTF	TGTGCCAGCTCACCACCGTCAGGGTTCGGCTATGGCTACACCTTC
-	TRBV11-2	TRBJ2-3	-	CASSLDLAGAADTQYF	TGTGCCAGCAGCTTAGACCTAGCAGGGGCGGCAGATACGCAGTATTTT
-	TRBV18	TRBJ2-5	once	CASSPQGSGETQYF	TGTGCCAGCTCCCCACAGGGTTCCGGGGAGACCCAGTACTTC
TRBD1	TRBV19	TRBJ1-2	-	CASSIAGTGRSYTF	TGTGCCAGTAGTATAGCGGGGACAGGGAGAAGCTACACCTTC
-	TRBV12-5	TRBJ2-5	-	CASGPGTPTQETQYF	TGTGCTAGTGGACCCGGGACACCCACGCAAGAGACCCAGTACTTC
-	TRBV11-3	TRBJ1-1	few	CASSLYADTEAFF	TGTGCCAGCAGCTTATACGCCGACACTGAAGCTTTCTTT
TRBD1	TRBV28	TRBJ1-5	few	CASSQYSGQGPTWGNQPQHF	TGTGCCAGCAGCCAGTATTCGGGACAGGGGCCCACGTGGGGCAATCAGCCCCAGCATTTT
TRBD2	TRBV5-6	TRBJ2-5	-	CASSWSGTSVLMSQYF	TGTGCCAGCAGCTGGTCCGGGACTAGCGTTTTAATGTCCCAGTACTTC
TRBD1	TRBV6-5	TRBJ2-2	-	CASSAGQGATGELFF	TGTGCCAGCAGTGCGGGACAGGGGGCCACCGGGGAGCTGTTTTTT
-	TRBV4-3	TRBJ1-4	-	CASSQVGDNEKLFF	TGCGCCAGCAGCCAAGTGGGGGACAATGAAAAACTGTTTTTT
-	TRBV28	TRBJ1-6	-	CASSDGRDSPLHF	TGTGCCAGCAGCGACGGCCGGGATTCACCCCTCCACTTT
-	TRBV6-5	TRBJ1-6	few	CASSYSRTVGSPLHF	TGTGCCAGCAGTTACTCGCGAACAGTAGGATCACCCCTCCACTTT
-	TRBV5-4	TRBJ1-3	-	CASSRDTGSGNTIYF	TGTGCCAGCAGCCGAGATACAGGATCTGGAAACACCATATATTTT
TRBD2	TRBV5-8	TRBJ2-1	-	CASSLDGTSGSRLYNEQFF	TGTGCCAGCAGCCTCGACGGGACTAGCGGGAGTAGGTTGTACAATGAGCAGTTCTTC
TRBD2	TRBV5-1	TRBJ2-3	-	CASSLGLAEDTDTQYF	TGCGCCAGCAGCCTTGGACTAGCGGAAGACACAGATACGCAGTATTTT
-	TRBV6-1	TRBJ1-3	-	CASSGGSLRTSGNTIYF	TGTGCCAGCAGTGGCGGTTCTCTTCGGACATCTGGAAACACCATATATTTT
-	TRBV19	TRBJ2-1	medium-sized	CASSIDWSSYNEQFF	TGTGCCAGTAGTATAGATTGGAGCTCCTACAATGAGCAGTTCTTC
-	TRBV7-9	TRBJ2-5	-	CASSRTDRQYF	TGTGCCAGCAGCCGGACGGATCGGCAGTACTTC
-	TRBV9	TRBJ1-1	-	CASSVAGGGVPEAFF	TGTGCCAGCAGCGTAGCGGGGGGCGGTGTCCCTGAAGCTTTCTTT
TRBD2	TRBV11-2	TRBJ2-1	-	CASSLDHRAGVSQFF	TGTGCCAGCAGCTTAGATCACCGGGCGGGAGTGTCGCAGTTCTTC
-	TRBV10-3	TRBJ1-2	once	CATWDTHITNYGYTF	TGTGCCACATGGGACACTCACATCACAAACTATGGCTACACCTTC
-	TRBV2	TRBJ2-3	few	CASARTASTDTQYF	TGTGCCAGCGCTCGGACGGCTAGCACAGATACGCAGTATTTT
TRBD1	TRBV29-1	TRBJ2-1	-	CSAMTGGSYNEQFF	TGCAGCGCTATGACAGGGGGCTCCTACAATGAGCAGTTCTTC